These 8 T cell receptor beta chains originate from one sample sequenced in a study of shared clonotypes between healthy human individuals. The assay was immunoSEQ multiplex PCR, and TCRdb's table has in-frame clones only and misses some. The data hold approximately 2.3 million clones, with about 92% observed a single time. The material sequenced was naive CD4+ T cells from PBMCs. Subset described: CD45RA+ positively selected. These receptors were taken from a young man in good health. Some clones in this sample may be carry-over from other donors' samples.

CDR3 sequence (DNA): TGTGCCAGCAGCCGGAGGGACAGGGGGCGAAGGTACACTGAAGCTTTCTTT. The encoded protein is CASSRRDRGRRYTEAFF. This chain uses TRBV7-9 with TRBJ1-1; 12 nucleotides agree with TRBD1. After removal of 5 bases from V and 3 bases from J, the junction contained 10 bases not matched to a gene. This CDR3 contains 17 residues. Germline CDR1 reads SEHNR; CDR2 reads FQNEAQ (reference sequence). The variable domain in full, completed from reference TRBV7-9 and TRBJ1-1, reads DTGVSQNPRHKITKRGQNVTFRCDPISEHNRLYWYRQTLGQGPEFLTYFQNEAQLEKSRLLSDRFSAERPKGSFSTLEIQRTEQGDSAMYLCASSRRDRGRRYTEAFFGQGTRLTVV.

The chain carries TRBV2 and TRBJ2-7; 9 bases are shared with TRBD1. CDR1 and CDR2 from the germline V gene are SNHLY and FYNNEI. This CDR3 has 15 residues. The ends lost 4 bases at V and 8 bases at J; junction bases unmatched: 12. CDR3: CASSVTGGVGRKQYF. The DNA of the CDR3 is TGTGCCAGCAGTGTAACAGGGGGCGTGGGGAGAAAGCAGTACTTC.

Worth noting for this clone: Mismatch with germline at one junction end may stem from a read error. The V gene is TRBV10-3, the J gene TRBJ1-5, with D tentatively TRBD1 (6 bases). The CDR3 has 13 amino acids. From germline, CDR1 is ENHRY and CDR2 SYGVKD. The CDR3 coding sequence is TGTGCCATCAGTGAGAGGGGGGTTCAGGCCCAGCATTTT. Translating it yields CAISERGVQAQHF.

A word on this clone: Other nucleotide sequences from this sample produce the same CDR3. This chain uses TRBV7-2 with TRBJ2-7; D is possibly TRBD1 (6 bases). Germline V lookup: CDR1 SGHTA, CDR2 FQGNSA. The V end was cut by 1 base, the J end by 1 base, with 11 bases between. CDR3 length equals 15 residues. The CDR3 loop is CASSLGQGLSYEQYF. The CDR3 DNA is TGTGCCAGCAGCTTAGGGCAGGGGCTTTCCTACGAGCAGTACTTC.

The chain links TRBV7-2 to TRBJ1-2; D ambiguous. Trimming left V 5 bases short and J 1 base short, with 11 bases between. Germline V lookup: CDR1 SGHTA, CDR2 FQGNSA. This CDR3 spans 14 amino acids. CDR3 sequence reads: CASSVGSVNYGYTF. CDR3 coding DNA: TGTGCCAGCAGCGTCGGCTCGGTTAACTATGGCTACACCTTC. Based on the CDR3 plus reference TRBV7-2 and TRBJ1-2, the full variable domain is GAGVSQSPSNKVTEKGKDVELRCDPISGHTALYWYRQSLGQGLEFLIYFQGNSAPDKSGLPSDRFSAERTGGSVSTLTIQRTQQEDSAVYLCASSVGSVNYGYTFGSGTRLTVV.

This rearrangement joins TRBV30 to TRBJ2-5, with D possibly being TRBD2 (5 bases). Per germline, CDR1 GTSNPN and CDR2 SVGIG (reference sequence). The CDR3 spans 13 residues. V shed 5 bases and J shed 5 bases, with 15 bases lying between them. Written as DNA, the CDR3 is TGTGCCTGGTCGGGGAGTTTGGTGGAGACCCAGTACTTC. Translation: CAWSGSLVETQYF.

A note on this clone: The identical CDR3 is also encoded by other nucleotide sequences in the sample. The CDR3: CASSQALHQPQHF. The CDR3 DNA reads as TGTGCCAGCAGCCAAGCGTTGCATCAGCCCCAGCATTTT. The gene calls are TRBV14 and TRBJ1-5, with D unresolved. The CDR3 has 13 amino acids. Deletions cut 1 base from V and 5 bases from J, with 6 bases between. Germline V gives CDR1 SGHDN, CDR2 FVKESK.

DNA of the CDR3: TGCGCCAGCACGACAGGGGCGGGCGAAAAACTGTTTTTT. It yields the protein CASTTGAGEKLFF. V is TRBV5-1 and J is TRBJ1-4; TRBD1 aligns across 8 bases. V shed 6 bases and J 8 bases; nucleotides not matched to a gene: 6. Germline V CDR1 and CDR2: SGHRS, YFSETQ. The CDR3 totals 13 residues.